The rows below give T cell receptor beta chains drawn from one sample of a study of blood T cell repertoires in COVID-19. Assay used: immunoSEQ multiplex PCR; TCRdb lists only in-frame clones, some missing. The sample lists around 140,000 clones, less than 90% occurring once. Material for sequencing was peripheral blood. The receptors originated from a man aged 25-45 years with COVID-19, enrolled during active disease. Both conserved end residues are part of each CDR3. The D gene is left open where the match is weak. The size of a clone is reported for some rows only, either as once, few or many, or as a class for expanded clones.

clone_size j_call d_call v_call cdr3_nt cdr3_aa
NA TRBJ1-5 NA TRBV6-1 TGTGCCAGCAGTGGAGCGCCGAGCAGCAATCAGCCCCAGCATTTT CASSGAPSSNQPQHF
NA TRBJ2-5 TRBD1 TRBV7-2 TGTGCCAGCAGCTTAGTCCCGACAGGGGGCCTAAAAGAGACCCAGTACTTC CASSLVPTGGLKETQYF
NA TRBJ2-5 TRBD2 TRBV18 TGTGCCAGCTCGCGACTAGCCACCGAGACCCAGTACTTC CASSRLATETQYF
NA TRBJ2-1 TRBD1 TRBV25-1 TGTGCCAGCAGTGAATCCTTGGGACAGGGGAGAGAGCAGTTCTTC CASSESLGQGREQFF
NA TRBJ2-7 NA TRBV19 TGTGCCAGTAGTAGGGTAGGCGGTGCATACGAGCAGTACTTC CASSRVGGAYEQYF
once TRBJ2-1 TRBD2 TRBV30 TGTGCCTCAAGAACGGGTCTAGCGGGGGGTAACAATGAGCAGTTCTTC CASRTGLAGGNNEQFF
NA TRBJ2-7 TRBD2 TRBV10-3 TGTGCCATCAGTGGGCGGGAGGGCAACCAGCAGTACTTC CAISGREGNQQYF
NA TRBJ2-3 TRBD2 TRBV29-1 TGCAGCGTTGTGCTAGCGGGAGGGCTGGATACGCAGTATTTT CSVVLAGGLDTQYF
few TRBJ1-5 NA TRBV2 TGTGCCAGCAGTGAATCGAGCAATCAGCCCCAGCATTTT CASSESSNQPQHF
NA TRBJ2-3 TRBD1 TRBV6-2/TRBV6-3 TGTGCCAGCAGTTCGGGACAGGGCCAGCAGTATTTT CASSSGQGQQYF
once TRBJ2-7 NA TRBV12-3/TRBV12-4 TGTGCCAGCAGCCACACAGTACCCTACGAGCAGTACTTC CASSHTVPYEQYF
NA TRBJ2-3 TRBD2 TRBV3-1/TRBV3-2 TGTGCCAGCAGCCAAGATAAGATAGCGGGAGGTCCCACAGATACGCAGTATTTT CASSQDKIAGGPTDTQYF
few TRBJ2-5 NA TRBV11-2 TGTGCCAGCAGCCCGGCCGCGGGACGACAAGAGACCCAGTACTTC CASSPAAGRQETQYF
many TRBJ2-3 TRBD2 TRBV4-2 TGTGCCAGCAGCCAAGATGCTAGCGGGAGCCCAGATACGCAGTATTTT CASSQDASGSPDTQYF
few TRBJ1-1 NA TRBV30 TGTGCCTGGAGTCGCGGTGAAGCTTTCTTT CAWSRGEAFF